One and the same sample provided the 21 T cell receptor beta chains below, sequenced in a study of breast tumors, draining lymph nodes, adjacent tissues (dated by TCRdb to the mid-2010s). Libraries were constructed by multiplex PCR. Data came from an Illumina HiSeq 2000. TCRdb handled the public reads itself, with Q25 trimming in fastp and clone calling in MiXCR, and kept productive beta chains. All rows with the same CDR3 protein become a single entry with the most common DNA and genes. The sample table shows roughly 49,000 distinct CDR3 sequences, and around 40% are seen once. The ten largest make up 8% to 11% of the sample. The sequencing input was breast tumor tissue. Every receptor here comes from a female donor with breast cancer. Some clones in this sample may be carry-over from other donors' samples.

V usage is TRBV10-3 and J usage is TRBJ2-3, with 13 bases fitting TRBD2. V trimming: 6 bases; J trimming: 8 bases; junction bases outside the gene matches: 11. The germline V gene encodes CDR1 ENHRY and CDR2 SYGVKD. The CDR3 has 16 residues. The CDR3 coding sequence is TGTGCCATCAGCACACTAGCGGGAGGGCCCTATTCTACGCAGTATTTT. Protein sequence: CAISTLAGGPYSTQYF.

This clonotype appeared a few times. This sequence joins TRBV6-5 and TRBJ1-6, with 8 positions matching TRBD1. This CDR3 contains 15 residues. Germline V gene lookup returns CDR1 MNHEY and CDR2 SVGAGI. V lost 6 bases to trimming and J lost 6 bases; unmatched junction nucleotides: 7. This chain's CDR3 is CASRIGQGFNSPLHF. The CDR3 region has the DNA TGTGCCAGCAGGATTGGACAGGGCTTTAATTCACCCCTCCACTTT.

This clonotype was observed at least ten times. A much larger clone differs from this one at a single base, so this may be a read error. This chain connects TRBV12-3 or TRBV12-4 to TRBJ2-1; tentative D call: TRBD2 (5 bases). The CDR3 contains 14 residues. Trimming took 3 bases from V and 6 from J, leaving 12 bases between them. The CDR3 protein is CASSFSGSVNEQFF. In DNA, the CDR3 is TGTGCCAGCAGTTTCTCGGGTAGCGTCAATGAGCAGTTCTTC.

The V gene is TRBV10-2, the J gene TRBJ2-1; possible D gene TRBD1, 6 bases. This CDR3 spans 15 amino acids. In germline, CDR1 is WSHSY, CDR2 SAAADI. Trimming shortened V by 0 bases and J by 5 bases, and 11 bases separated the two germline ends. This CDR3 reads CASSESPGANNEQFF. DNA of the CDR3: TGCGCCAGCAGTGAGTCCCCAGGGGCCAACAATGAGCAGTTCTTC.

In its sample, this clonotype was seen many times. This chain joins TRBV3-1 and TRBJ2-5, with 7 bases fitting TRBD2. CDR1 and CDR2 (germline): LGHDT, YNNKEL (reference sequence). V gave up 0 bases and J gave up 5 bases; unmatched junction bases: 9. The CDR3 runs to 16 residues. The CDR3 protein is CASSQDMGLGGETQYF. In nucleotides, the CDR3 is TGTGCCAGCAGCCAAGATATGGGATTGGGGGGGGAGACCCAGTACTTC.

This clonotype was counted at least ten times. The chain is built from TRBV6-1 and TRBJ1-4, with a tentative D call TRBD1 (6 bases). The CDR3 spans 16 residues. In germline, CDR1 is MNHNS, CDR2 SASEGT. Trimming took off 0 bases at V and 2 bases at J, with 10 bases between the two ends. CDR3 protein: CASSEAWQGTNEKLFF. CDR3 sequence (DNA): TGTGCCAGCAGTGAAGCGTGGCAGGGGACTAATGAAAAACTGTTTTTT.

By sample fraction, this clonotype is medium-sized. This chain uses TRBV24-1 with TRBJ2-3; maybe TRBD2 (6 bases). V was cut by 3 bases and J by 6 bases, with 18 bases left in between. The CDR3 has 16 residues. Per germline, CDR1 KGHDR and CDR2 SFDVKD. The CDR3 sequence is CATSDRSPEGPDTQYF. In DNA, the CDR3 is TGTGCCACCAGTGATCGATCCCCGGAGGGGCCCGATACGCAGTATTTT.

Remarks on this clonotype: Germline is not matched at one junction end, which may reflect a read error. The chain is built from TRBV12-3 or TRBV12-4 and TRBJ2-1, with TRBD2 matching 10 bases. The CDR3 sequence is 16 residues long. Written as DNA, the CDR3 is TGTGCCAGCAGTTTCGGGGCTAGCGGGAGTGCCAATGAGCAGCTCTTC. Protein sequence: CASSFGASGSANEQLF.

Comments on this clonotype: This may be a read error: a much more frequent sequence differs by one nucleotide. The chain recombines TRBV5-4 with TRBJ2-1; 10 bases align to TRBD1. J lost 6 bases, V lost 2 bases, and 11 bases had no gene match. The germline gives CDR1 SGHNT, CDR2 YYREEE (reference sequence). The CDR3 has 17 residues. CDR3 nucleotides: TGTGCCAGCAGCTTTGGGGGACGACAGGGGGCGAGCAATGAGCAGTTCTTC. It is translated as CASSFGGRQGASNEQFF.

This clonotype was counted at least ten times. The chain is built from TRBV6-2 or TRBV6-3 and TRBJ1-6, with a tentative D call TRBD1 (6 bases). Germline V gene lookup returns CDR1 MNHEY and CDR2 SVGEGT. Trimming left V 2 bases short and J 8 bases short, with 13 bases between. The CDR3 spans 15 residues. CDR3 amino acids: CASSYAGAGYSPLHF. In DNA form, the CDR3 reads TGTGCCAGCAGTTACGCGGGGGCTGGGTATTCACCCCTCCACTTT.

In its sample, this clonotype was seen many times. J is TRBJ1-4 and V is TRBV28, with TRBD1 matching 8 bases. CDR1 MDHEN and CDR2 SYDVKM come from the germline V gene. Unmatched junction bases numbered 10, after V lost 8 bases and J lost 8 bases. This CDR3 is 14 amino acids long. The CDR3 DNA reads as TGTGCCAGCGGGGAGACAGGGGCGTGGGAAAAACTGTTTTTT. Protein product: CASGETGAWEKLFF.

Comments on this clonotype: The junction departs from germline at one end; a sequencing error may be responsible. The chain combines TRBV2 with TRBJ2-2; D call uncertain. The CDR3 is 13 residues long. CDR1 is SNHLY and CDR2 is FYNNEI in the germline V gene. The CDR3 DNA reads TGTGCCAGCAGAGAAGGCTACTCCGGGGAGCTGTTTTTT. It translates to CASREGYSGELFF.

J is TRBJ1-1 and V is TRBV30, with 10 bases that match TRBD1. Germline V gene lookup returns CDR1 GTSNPN and CDR2 SVGIG (reference sequence). V gave up 5 bases and J gave up 3 bases; unmatched junction bases: 3. CDR3 length: 13 residues. Here the CDR3 reads CAWDRGQDTEAFF. In nucleotides, the CDR3 is TGTGCCTGGGACAGGGGGCAGGACACTGAAGCTTTCTTT.

This clonotype was picked up many times. The V call is TRBV11-3, the J call TRBJ2-1; 9 positions agree with TRBD2. This CDR3 is built from 14 residues. V shed 2 bases, J shed 6 bases, and the junction held 2 bases outside the gene matches. CDR1 and CDR2 from the germline V gene are SGHNT and YENEEA. The CDR3 here is CASSLLAGSNEQFF. Written as DNA, the CDR3 is TGTGCCAGCAGCTTACTAGCGGGAAGCAATGAGCAGTTCTTC.

Worth noting for this clonotype: One end of the junction varies from germline; a read error may be responsible. The CDR3 DNA reads TGCGCCAGCAGTGAGCTTGTCGGAGAGATTCATCGAAGGAGGGAGGCCCAGTGCTTC. Its translation is CASSELVGEIHRRREAQCF. V usage is TRBV10-1 and J usage is TRBJ2-5; possibly TRBD2 for D (6 bases). The germline gives CDR1 WNHNN, CDR2 SYGVQD (reference sequence). The CDR3 spans 19 residues.

The chain carries TRBV7-2 and TRBJ2-1; 13 bases align to TRBD2. V dropped 5 bases and J dropped 8; count of bases not matched to a gene: 6. Germline values: CDR1 SGHTA, CDR2 FQGNSA. This CDR3 has 15 amino acids. The CDR3 DNA is TGTGCCAGCAGCGAGACACTAGCGGGAGGGGATGAGCAGTTCTTC. It yields the protein CASSETLAGGDEQFF.

The chain combines TRBV7-8 with TRBJ2-3; TRBD2 matches at 14 bases. Germline V gene data show CDR1 as SGHVS and CDR2 as FQNEAQ. V gave up 4 bases and J gave up 4 bases; unmatched junction bases: 4. This CDR3 is 16 amino acids long. This CDR3 is CASSSTSGRAADTQYF. CDR3 coding DNA: TGTGCCAGCAGCTCGACTAGCGGGAGGGCCGCAGATACGCAGTATTTT. The full variable domain, in which reference TRBV7-8 and TRBJ2-3 provide the parts outside the CDR3, is GAGVSQSPRYKVAKRGQDVALRCDPISGHVSLFWYQQALGQGPEFLTYFQNEAQLDKSGLPSDRFFAERPEGSVSTLKIQRTQQEDSAVYLCASSSTSGRAADTQYFGPGTRLTVL.

The table lists this clonotype with many counts. A much more abundant neighbour one base away suggests this may be a read error. The chain combines TRBV18 with TRBJ2-7; TRBD2 agrees at 8 bases. Trimming removed 3 bases from V and 4 bases from J; junction bases left unmatched: 8. The CDR3 runs 15 residues. Per germline, CDR1 KGHSH and CDR2 LQKENI. CDR3 sequence: CASSPAGTRKYEQYF. As DNA, the CDR3 is TGTGCCAGCTCACCCGCCGGGACTAGGAAATACGAGCAGTACTTC.

V usage is TRBV5-4 and J usage is TRBJ2-5, with a weak D call TRBD2 (6 bases). The CDR3 totals 15 residues. Trimming stripped 4 bases from V and 7 bases from J, with 20 bases between. CDR1 and CDR2 (germline): SGHNT, YYREEE (reference sequence). The CDR3 coding sequence is TGTGCCAGCAGCCAGGACGCAGGTGTCGGGAGGACCCAGTACTTC. This codes for CASSQDAGVGRTQYF. Complete variable domain (other parts from reference TRBV5-4 and TRBJ2-5): ETGVTQSPTHLIKTRGQQVTLRCSSQSGHNTVSWYQQALGQGPQFIFQYYREEENGRGNFPPRFSGLQFPNYSSELNVNALELDDSALYLCASSQDAGVGRTQYFGPGTRLLVL.

With regard to this clonotype: A read error is likely, as this CDR3 ends without the conserved phenylalanine or tryptophan. Because the CDR3's place on the DNA is in doubt, the DNA is left out and the CDR3 is given as listed by TCRdb. This chain links TRBV20-1 with TRBJ2-1; TRBD1, the D gene given by the table, was not confirmed from the DNA. Germline V gene sequence: CDR1 DFQATT, CDR2 SNEGSKA (reference sequence). Including both end residues, the CDR3 is 15 amino acids long. The chain's CDR3 is CSYLDRDRGIDEQTL.

The chain joins TRBV5-5 to TRBJ2-2; TRBD2 is a possible D gene (5 bases). V lost 4 bases, J lost 8 bases, and 15 bases lay in between. CDR1 is SGHKS and CDR2 is YYEKEE in the germline V gene (reference sequence). This CDR3 has 14 residues. CDR3 sequence: CASSPTAAAGELFF. The CDR3 nucleotides read TGTGCCAGCAGCCCCACGGCAGCGGCGGGGGAGCTGTTTTTT.